A single T cell receptor (beta chain) is shown here with its context. Antigen specificity is unknown. This specimen comes from a study of CD8 T cells in ankylosing spondylitis. Study findings and constraints: Several of the motif variants were reported before in synovial fluid and blood from reactive arthritis. Significant enrichment of disease-linked clones was reported in matched ankylosing spondylitis synovial fluid. Made up of about eight highly homologous variants, a TCR beta motif appeared characteristic of ankylosing spondylitis blood.

TCRdb re-called the 5' RACE reads with MiXCR, one entry per CDR3 protein. The table shows about 17,000 distinct CDR3 sequences, with approximately 8% occurring only once. V lost 4 bases, J lost 6 bases, and 9 bases stayed unmatched. The CDR3 sequence is 14 residues long. Looked up from germline, CDR1 is DFQATT and CDR2 is SNEGSKA (reference sequence). The chain is built from TRBV20-1 and TRBJ2-1; 7 nucleotides line up with TRBD1. This clonotype was sampled from a male donor with ankylosing spondylitis or in good health (not recorded which). Sequences were obtained from blood. In DNA, the CDR3 is TGCAGTGCTAAGAGATCAGGGGGACGCAATGAGCAGTTCTTC. It is translated as CSAKRSGGRNEQFF.